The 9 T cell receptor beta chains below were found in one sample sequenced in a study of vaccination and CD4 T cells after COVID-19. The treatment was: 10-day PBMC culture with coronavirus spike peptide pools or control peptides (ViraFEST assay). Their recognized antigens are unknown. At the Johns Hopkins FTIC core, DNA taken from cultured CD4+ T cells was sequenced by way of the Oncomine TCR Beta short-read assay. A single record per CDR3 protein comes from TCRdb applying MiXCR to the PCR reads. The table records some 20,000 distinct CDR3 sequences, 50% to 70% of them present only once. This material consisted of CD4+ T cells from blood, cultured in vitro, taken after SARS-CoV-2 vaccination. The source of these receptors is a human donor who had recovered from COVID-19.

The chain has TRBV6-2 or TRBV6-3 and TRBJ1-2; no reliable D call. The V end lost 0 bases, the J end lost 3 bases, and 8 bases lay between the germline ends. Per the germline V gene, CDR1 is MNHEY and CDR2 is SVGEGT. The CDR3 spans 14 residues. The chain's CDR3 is CASSYSRTDYGYTF. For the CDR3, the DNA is TGTGCCAGCAGTTACTCTAGGACGGACTATGGCTACACCTTC.

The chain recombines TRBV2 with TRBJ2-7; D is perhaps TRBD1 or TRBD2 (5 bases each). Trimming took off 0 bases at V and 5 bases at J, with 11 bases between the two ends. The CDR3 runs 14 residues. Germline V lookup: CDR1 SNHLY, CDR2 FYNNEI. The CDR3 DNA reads TGTGCCAGCAGTGAAGCCGGGGCCACCGACGAGCAGTACTTC. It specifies CASSEAGATDEQYF.

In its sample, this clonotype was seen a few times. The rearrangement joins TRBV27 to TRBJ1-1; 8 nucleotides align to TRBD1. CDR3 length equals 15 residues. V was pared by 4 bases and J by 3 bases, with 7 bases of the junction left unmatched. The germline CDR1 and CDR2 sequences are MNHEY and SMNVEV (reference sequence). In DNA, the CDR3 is TGTGCCAGCAGTTCTCCAGGGGGCCGGGACACTGAAGCTTTCTTT. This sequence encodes CASSSPGGRDTEAFF.

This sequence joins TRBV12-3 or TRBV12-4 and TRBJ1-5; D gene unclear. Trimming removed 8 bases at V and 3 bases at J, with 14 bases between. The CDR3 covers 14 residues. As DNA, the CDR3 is TGTGCCAGCGGGATTGGTGGTGACAATCAGCCCCAGCATTTT. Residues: CASGIGGDNQPQHF.

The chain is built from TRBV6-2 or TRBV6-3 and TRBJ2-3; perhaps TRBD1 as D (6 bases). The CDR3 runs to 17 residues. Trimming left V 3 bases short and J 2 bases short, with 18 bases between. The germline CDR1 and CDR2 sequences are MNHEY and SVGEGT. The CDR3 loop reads CASSYGRGRGDTDTQYF. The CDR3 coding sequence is TGTGCCAGCAGTTATGGAAGGGGCAGGGGTGACACAGATACGCAGTATTTT.

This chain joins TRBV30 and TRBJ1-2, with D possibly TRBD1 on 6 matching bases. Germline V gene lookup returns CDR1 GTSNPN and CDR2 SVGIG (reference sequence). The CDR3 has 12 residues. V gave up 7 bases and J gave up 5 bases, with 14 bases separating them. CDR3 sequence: CAFDKTGYGYTF. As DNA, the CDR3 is TGTGCCTTTGATAAAACAGGGTATGGCTACACCTTC. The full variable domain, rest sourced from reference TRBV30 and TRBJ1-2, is SQTIHQWPATLVQPVGSPLSLECTVEGTSNPNLYWYRQAAGRGLQLLFYSVGIGQISSEVPQNLSASRPQDRQFILSSKKLLLSDSGFYLCAFDKTGYGYTFGSGTRLTVV.

In DNA, the CDR3 is TGCAGTGCTGCCGGCCTACGAGGAGAGACCCAGTACTTC. This codes for CSAAGLRGETQYF. V usage is TRBV20-1 and J usage is TRBJ2-5; D is unresolved. Trimming took 5 bases from V and 4 from J, leaving 14 bases between them. Germline CDR1 reads DFQATT; CDR2 reads SNEGSKA (reference sequence). The CDR3 totals 13 residues.

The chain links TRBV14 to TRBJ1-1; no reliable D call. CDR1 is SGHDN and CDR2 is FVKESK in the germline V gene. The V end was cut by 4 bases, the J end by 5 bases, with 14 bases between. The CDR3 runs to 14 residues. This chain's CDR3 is CASSPQVGRTEAFF. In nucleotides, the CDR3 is TGTGCCAGCAGCCCCCAGGTAGGGCGGACTGAAGCTTTCTTT. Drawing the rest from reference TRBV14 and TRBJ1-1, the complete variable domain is EAGVTQFPSHSVIEKGQTVTLRCDPISGHDNLYWYRRVMGKEIKFLLHFVKESKQDESGMPNNRFLAERTGGTYSTLKVQPAELEDSGVYFCASSPQVGRTEAFFGQGTRLTVV.

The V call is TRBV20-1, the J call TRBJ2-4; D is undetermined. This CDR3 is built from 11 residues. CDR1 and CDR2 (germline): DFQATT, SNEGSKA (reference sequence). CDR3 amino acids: CSLVAKNIQYF. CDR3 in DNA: TGCAGCCTTGTGGCCAAAAACATTCAGTACTTC.